The 17 T cell receptor beta chains presented below share a single source sample, sequenced in a study of cytomegalovirus exposure and HLA in healthy donors. The PCR used 60 Vbeta and 13 Jbeta primers. Sequencing was performed with immunoSEQ multiplex PCR; in TCRdb, only in-frame clones are kept and a portion is missing. The sample holds 75,000 to 80,000 clones, roughly 75% seen once. Sequencing used PBMCs. These receptors came from a male donor in good health and CMV-seronegative.

V usage is TRBV4-2 and J usage is TRBJ1-1; TRBD1 might be the D (5 bases). The CDR3 spans 12 residues. From germline, CDR1 is LGHNA and CDR2 YNFKEQ. Trimming took 11 bases from V and 1 from J, leaving 11 bases between them. The CDR3 region has the DNA TGTGCCTGGCGGGGGGGGAACACTGAAGCTTTCTTT. This gives the protein CAWRGGNTEAFF.

The chain joins TRBV15 to TRBJ1-5; tentatively, D is TRBD1 (6 bases). Trimming removed 1 base from V and 2 bases from J, with 12 bases in between. The CDR3 extends over 16 amino acids. CDR1 is LNHNV, CDR2 YYDKDF, per germline (reference sequence). CDR3 nucleotides: TGTGCCACCAGCAGAGGAGGCAGGGGAGGCAATCAGCCCCAGCATTTT. Amino acids: CATSRGGRGGNQPQHF.

This sequence joins TRBV6-1 and TRBJ2-1; TRBD1 agrees at 7 bases. CDR1 MNHNS and CDR2 SASEGT come from the germline V gene. The J segment lost 2 bases and the V segment lost 6 bases, leaving 7 bases of the junction unmatched. The CDR3 consists of 15 residues. The CDR3 loop is CASRRDSGAYNEQFF. The CDR3 DNA is TGTGCCAGCAGACGGGACAGTGGGGCCTACAATGAGCAGTTCTTC.

The chain recombines TRBV5-1 with TRBJ1-4, with unresolved D. Looked up from germline, CDR1 is SGHRS and CDR2 is YFSETQ. Deletions cut 0 bases from V and 2 bases from J, with 5 bases between. This CDR3 has 14 amino acids. The CDR3: CASSLAGTNEKLFF. The CDR3 DNA is TGCGCCAGCAGCTTGGCCGGTACTAATGAAAAACTGTTTTTT.

This clone was detected only a few times. The chain carries TRBV18 and TRBJ2-6; TRBD1 might be the D (6 bases). Germline V gene sequence: CDR1 KGHSH, CDR2 LQKENI. V was clipped by 3 bases and J by 0 bases, with 18 bases between them. The CDR3 is made up of 19 amino acids. The CDR3 nucleotides read TGTGCCAGCTCACCCCTACAGGGTCAGTTAAGCTCTGGGGCCAACGTCCTGACTTTC. Its protein product is CASSPLQGQLSSGANVLTF.

J is TRBJ2-7 and V is TRBV5-1, with TRBD1 as a possible D gene (6 bases). V was cut by 6 bases and J by 2 bases, with 15 bases left in between. The germline CDR1 and CDR2 sequences are SGHRS and YFSETQ. There are 14 residues in the CDR3. CDR3 sequence: CASIPETGTYEQYF. Here the CDR3 DNA reads TGCGCCAGCATCCCGGAGACAGGTACCTACGAGCAGTACTTC.

A word on this clone: Germline is not matched at one junction end, which may reflect a read error. J is TRBJ1-2 and V is TRBV15; 9 nucleotides agree with TRBD1. CDR1 is LNHNV and CDR2 is YYDKDF in the germline V gene (reference sequence). CDR3 length: 15 amino acids. CDR3 sequence (DNA): TGTGCCACCAGCATAACAGGGGACAGGGTCCGTGGCTACCCCTTC. Translating gives CATSITGDRVRGYPF.

This clone was observed a single time. In DNA form, the CDR3 reads TGTGCCAGCAGAAAACCGGGACAGGGCCACAATGAGCAGTTCTTC. Translating gives CASRKPGQGHNEQFF. The rearrangement links TRBV27 to TRBJ2-1; 9 positions match TRBD1. The length of the CDR3 is 15 residues. J lost 5 bases, V lost 6 bases, and 8 bases had no gene match. Looked up from germline, CDR1 is MNHEY and CDR2 is SMNVEV (reference sequence).

A single count supports this clone. The V gene is TRBV5-1, the J gene TRBJ1-6, with D possibly matching TRBD1 (5 bases). There are 13 residues in the CDR3. Germline V gene sequence: CDR1 SGHRS, CDR2 YFSETQ. V was trimmed by 6 bases and J by 8 bases, leaving 12 bases between them. The CDR3 protein is CASTETTDSPLHF. The CDR3 DNA sequence: TGCGCCAGCACCGAGACGACAGATTCACCCCTCCACTTT.

V usage is TRBV29-1 and J usage is TRBJ1-1, with 7 bases lining up with TRBD1. Per the germline V gene, CDR1 is SQVTM and CDR2 is ANQGSEA. The CDR3 is 13 residues long. Trimming cost V 6 bases and J 2 bases; bases outside gene matches: 6. This chain's CDR3 is CSVTDRLNTEAFF. The CDR3 nucleotides read TGCAGCGTAACGGACAGGCTAAACACTGAAGCTTTCTTT. Full variable domain (outside the CDR3, taken from reference TRBV29-1 and TRBJ1-1): SAVISQKPSRDICQRGTSLTIQCQVDSQVTMMFWYRQQPGQSLTLIATANQGSEATYESGFVIDKFPISRPNLTFSTLTVSNMSPEDSSIYLCSVTDRLNTEAFFGQGTRLTVV.

The chain couples TRBV2 to TRBJ1-1, with D unclear. In germline, CDR1 is SNHLY, CDR2 FYNNEI. The V gene lost 4 bases and the J gene lost 2 bases, with 8 bases spanning the gap. This CDR3 contains 13 residues. The CDR3 region is CASSAQVNTEAFF. The CDR3 nucleotides read TGTGCCAGCAGTGCGCAGGTAAACACTGAAGCTTTCTTT.

This clone was recorded a few times. The chain has TRBV2 and TRBJ2-7, with 16 bases aligning to TRBD2. V lost 6 bases and J lost 9; bases outside the gene matches: 5. CDR1 is SNHLY, CDR2 FYNNEI, per germline. The CDR3 has 14 amino acids. CDR3 residues: CASSPGLAGGLQYF. The CDR3 DNA follows: TGTGCCAGCAGCCCGGGACTAGCGGGGGGGCTGCAGTACTTC. Using reference TRBV2 and TRBJ2-7 for the parts outside the CDR3, the full variable domain is EPEVTQTPSHQVTQMGQEVILRCVPISNHLYFYWYRQILGQKVEFLVSFYNNEISEKSEIFDDQFSVERPDGSNFTLKIRSTKLEDSAMYFCASSPGLAGGLQYFGPGTRLTVT.

The V call is TRBV4-1, the J call TRBJ2-1; D might be TRBD2 (6 bases). CDR3 size: 17 residues. Germline V CDR1 and CDR2: MGHRA, YSYEKL. V gave up 4 bases and J gave up 7 bases, with 23 bases separating them. CDR3 coding DNA: TGCGCCAGCAGCCGGGGCGGGGTCACTAGCCTCGGGAATGAGCAGTTCTTC. This codes for CASSRGGVTSLGNEQFF.

The V call is TRBV6-5, the J call TRBJ1-6; 9 positions agree with TRBD1. The germline V gene encodes CDR1 MNHEY and CDR2 SVGAGI. The junction had 5 bases not matched to a gene; V was cut back by 5 bases and J by 9 bases. The CDR3 has 14 amino acids. For the CDR3, the DNA is TGTGCCAGCAGTGTGGACAGGGGATCTTCACCCCTCCACTTT. Its protein is CASSVDRGSSPLHF.

The chain carries TRBV9 and TRBJ1-1, with 7 bases aligning to TRBD1. Germline CDR1 reads SGDLS; CDR2 reads YYNGEE. V lost 3 bases, J lost 5 bases, and 1 base stayed unmatched. This CDR3 contains 12 residues. The CDR3 DNA reads TGTGCCAGCAGCGGACAGGGAACTGAAGCTTTCTTT. Residues: CASSGQGTEAFF. Full variable domain (outside the CDR3, taken from reference TRBV9 and TRBJ1-1): DSGVTQTPKHLITATGQRVTLRCSPRSGDLSVYWYQQSLDQGLQFLIQYYNGEERAKGNILERFSAQQFPDLHSELNLSSLELGDSALYFCASSGQGTEAFFGQGTRLTVV.

J is TRBJ1-5 and V is TRBV7-2, with D perhaps TRBD1 (5 bases). Per germline, CDR1 SGHTA and CDR2 FQGNSA. Trimming left V 2 bases short and J 0 bases short, with 8 bases between. This CDR3 contains 15 residues. This CDR3 reads CASSLLGDSNQPQHF. The CDR3 bases are TGTGCCAGCAGCTTACTAGGGGATAGCAATCAGCCCCAGCATTTT. Based on the CDR3 plus reference TRBV7-2 and TRBJ1-5, the full variable domain is GAGVSQSPSNKVTEKGKDVELRCDPISGHTALYWYRQSLGQGLEFLIYFQGNSAPDKSGLPSDRFSAERTGGSVSTLTIQRTQQEDSAVYLCASSLLGDSNQPQHFGDGTRLSIL.

The V and J genes are TRBV5-1 and TRBJ1-2; 7 bases align to TRBD1. The CDR3 is made up of 13 amino acids. J was trimmed by 4 bases and V by 5 bases; bases with no gene match: 5. Germline CDR1 reads SGHRS; CDR2 reads YFSETQ. DNA of the CDR3: TGCGCCAGCAGGAAGACAGGGAGCTATGGCTACACCTTC. Its translation: CASRKTGSYGYTF.